This note documents a single T cell receptor (beta chain) sequence. The sample is drawn from a study of T cell responses to AZD1222 COVID-19 vaccine. Clones were read by immunoSEQ multiplex PCR, and TCRdb kept only the in-frame ones, dropping some. The sample has approximately 100,000 clones, more than 85% seen once; the top ten hold 16%. Germline V gene data show CDR1 as LNHDA and CDR2 as SQIVND (reference sequence). V dropped 9 bases and J dropped 2; count of bases not matched to a gene: 10. The CDR3 length is 15 residues. The chain joins TRBV19 to TRBJ1-1; the match to TRBD1 covers 9 bases. The source is an adult in good health. The material sequenced was peripheral blood, taken on day 0 of AZD1222 vaccination. CDR3 in amino acids: CASIGQGPVNTEAFF. The CDR3 DNA reads TGTGCCAGCATCGGACAGGGGCCAGTCAACACTGAAGCTTTCTTT.